Presented here are 19 T cell receptor beta chains from one specimen sequenced in a study of liver allograft versus peripheral blood T cells. Across the study: A comparison was made between T cell receptor repertoires in transplanted livers and those in recipients' peripheral blood.

TCRdb reprocessed the reads with MiXCR, giving one entry per CDR3 protein. The sample comprises some 1,300 distinct CDR3 sequences, 14% to 15% of which are singletons, and approximately 18% rests with the top ten. These receptors were obtained from a human patient who had a liver transplant. The T cells may partly be graft donor cells.

This clonotype is categorized as medium-sized. The V gene is TRBV18, the J gene TRBJ1-1, with 9 bases identical to TRBD1. The CDR3 consists of 15 residues. Per germline, CDR1 KGHSH and CDR2 LQKENI. V gave up 3 bases and J gave up 2 bases; unmatched junction bases: 4. The CDR3 region is CASSPRDRVNTEAFF. In nucleotides, the CDR3 is TGTGCCAGCTCACCCCGGGACAGGGTCAACACTGAAGCTTTCTTT.

This clonotype was found many times. The rearrangement uses TRBV6-5 and TRBJ2-1, with D maybe TRBD2 (5 bases). The CDR3 is made up of 17 amino acids. Germline V gives CDR1 MNHEY, CDR2 SVGAGI. Deletions cut 0 bases from V and 7 bases from J, with 19 bases between. The CDR3 DNA follows: TGTGCCAGCAGTTACTCGAAGGCTGTCGGGGTCCGGAATGAGCAGTTCTTC. This codes for CASSYSKAVGVRNEQFF.

By share of the sample, this clonotype is medium-sized (0.01 to 0.1%). The rearrangement links TRBV6-6 to TRBJ2-5; 7 bases fit TRBD2. The CDR3 has 16 residues. Germline V gives CDR1 MNHNY, CDR2 SVGAGI (reference sequence). J lost 0 bases, V lost 0 bases, and 4 bases had no gene match. CDR3 nucleotides: TGTGCCAGCAGTTACTCGGGTAGCGGGTACCAAGAGACCCAGTACTTC. Translating it yields CASSYSGSGYQETQYF.

The chain couples TRBV20-1 to TRBJ2-2; TRBD2 matches 9 bases. Germline CDR1 reads DFQATT; CDR2 reads SNEGSKA (reference sequence). Trimming took 1 base from V and 8 from J; bases not matched to a gene: 14. CDR3 length equals 17 residues. CDR3 residues: CSARVPRAGGPGGELFF. The CDR3 nucleotides read TGCAGTGCTAGAGTTCCTCGGGCGGGAGGGCCGGGAGGGGAGCTGTTTTTT.

This clonotype is large in the sample. J is TRBJ2-7 and V is TRBV27; D assignment may be TRBD1 or TRBD2 (5 bases each). Germline V lookup: CDR1 MNHEY, CDR2 SMNVEV (reference sequence). The CDR3 totals 14 residues. Trimming removed 7 bases at V and 1 base at J, with 14 bases between. Written as DNA, the CDR3 is TGTGCCAGCATGCTCGGGGCTACGTCCTACGAGCAGTACTTC. Protein sequence: CASMLGATSYEQYF.

This clonotype occurred a few times. The genes are TRBV27 and TRBJ2-3; D remains unclear. Per the germline V gene, CDR1 is MNHEY and CDR2 is SMNVEV (reference sequence). With 11 bases removed from V and 4 bases from J, the gap between germline ends came to 7 bases. The CDR3 extends over 10 amino acids. The CDR3, as DNA: TGTGCCGCCCATTCAGATACGCAGTATTTT. It translates to CAAHSDTQYF.

By its share, this clonotype is medium-sized (0.01 to 0.1%). This chain connects TRBV6-5 to TRBJ2-7; TRBD2 matches 10 bases. V gave up 5 bases and J gave up 4 bases; unmatched junction bases: 11. The CDR3 has 16 amino acids. Germline V gives CDR1 MNHEY, CDR2 SVGAGI. CDR3 protein: CASSESAGGLAYEQYF. The CDR3 DNA reads as TGTGCCAGCAGTGAATCGGCGGGGGGACTAGCGTACGAGCAGTACTTC.

About this clonotype itself: A read error may explain this, as a much larger clone is one base away. This chain links TRBV5-6 with TRBJ2-7; D gene ambiguous. The CDR3 extends over 13 amino acids. Germline loops: CDR1 SGHDT, CDR2 YYEEEE. The CDR3 region is CVSSWGTPYEQYF. DNA of the CDR3: TGTGTCAGCTCCTGGGGTACTCCCTACGAGCAGTACTTC.

This clonotype is judged medium-sized. This chain joins TRBV28 and TRBJ2-6, with TRBD1 as a possible D gene (6 bases). Trimming removed 6 bases at V and 0 bases at J, with 12 bases between. Per germline, CDR1 MDHEN and CDR2 SYDVKM. The CDR3 is 16 amino acids. For the CDR3, the DNA is TGTGCCAGCAGCTCGGACAGAGCCTCTGGGGCCAACGTCCTGACTTTC. Protein: CASSSDRASGANVLTF.

In its sample, this clonotype ranks as medium-sized. The chain is built from TRBV6-1 and TRBJ1-2; 7 nucleotides line up with TRBD1. V was pared by 6 bases and J by 9 bases, with 22 bases of the junction left unmatched. This CDR3 region has 17 residues. CDR1 and CDR2 from the germline V gene are MNHNS and SASEGT. The CDR3, as DNA: TGTGCCAGCAGCGCCCGGGACAGTTTCCTGAATCTAATCAGCTACACCTTC. As protein: CASSARDSFLNLISYTF.

This clonotype is medium-sized. The chain links TRBV28 to TRBJ1-6; D is possibly TRBD1 (6 bases). The CDR3 contains 14 residues. V was shortened by 6 bases and J by 14 bases, with 20 bases between the two germline ends. Germline values: CDR1 MDHEN, CDR2 SYDVKM. The CDR3 sequence: CASRLSGALKSLHF. The CDR3 DNA sequence: TGTGCCAGCAGGCTCTCAGGGGCACTAAAGTCCCTCCACTTT.

Details on this clonotype: One base separates it from a far larger clone, so it is likely a read error. The J gene is TRBJ1-2, the V gene TRBV24-1, with D possibly TRBD1 on 6 matching bases. The J call may be incorrect, as the DNA end agrees better with TRBJ2-1. Per germline, CDR1 KGHDR and CDR2 SFDVKD. This CDR3 is built from 22 residues. CDR3 loop: CATQATGLVGPRKSFLANEQFF. DNA for the CDR3: TGTGCCACCCAAGCCACAGGGTTGGTAGGGCCGAGAAAATCCTTTTTGGCTAATGAGCAGTTCTTC.

By its share, this clonotype is medium-sized. The gene calls are TRBV6-1 and TRBJ2-3; no clear D gene. V dropped 4 bases and J dropped 6 bases, with 11 bases sitting between them. The CDR3 length is 13 residues. CDR1 is MNHNS and CDR2 is SASEGT in the germline V gene. CDR3: CASSAPLVDTQYF. DNA for the CDR3: TGTGCCAGCAGTGCCCCCTTAGTGGATACGCAGTATTTT.

In its sample, this clonotype is medium-sized. The chain recombines TRBV6-5 with TRBJ2-1, with TRBD2 matching over 14 bases. CDR3 length equals 18 residues. CDR1 MNHEY and CDR2 SVGAGI come from the germline V gene. V lost 0 bases and J lost 6; bases outside the gene matches: 7. The CDR3 sequence is CASSYSPGLAGASNEQFF. CDR3 nucleotide sequence: TGTGCCAGCAGTTACTCCCCGGGACTAGCGGGAGCTAGCAATGAGCAGTTCTTC.

In its sample, this clonotype ranks as medium-sized. CDR3 sequence reads: CASRPGTGSTGELFF. CDR3 DNA: TGTGCCAGTCGGCCCGGGACAGGGAGCACCGGGGAGCTGTTTTTT. The rearrangement joins TRBV19 to TRBJ2-2; TRBD1 matches at 9 bases. V shed 8 bases and J 4 bases; nucleotides not matched to a gene: 8. From germline, CDR1 is LNHDA and CDR2 SQIVND (reference sequence). This CDR3 spans 15 amino acids.

This clonotype is a singleton in its sample. A read error is possible here, since a much larger clone lies one base away. V gene TRBV10-1 combines with J gene TRBJ2-7, with a possible D match to TRBD2 (5 bases). This CDR3 has 12 residues. V lost 5 bases to trimming and J lost 6 bases, with 11 bases between them. Germline CDR1 WNHNN, CDR2 SYGVQD (reference sequence). CDR3 nucleotide sequence: TGCGCCAGCAGTAGGTCTAGCTCCGAGCAGTACTTC. Protein product: CASSRSSSEQYF.

This clonotype rates as medium-sized. This rearrangement joins TRBV7-9 to TRBJ1-2; D gene ambiguous. The V and J ends lost 3 bases and 2 bases respectively, with 7 bases between them. This CDR3 contains 13 residues. Germline CDR1 and CDR2: SEHNR and FQNEAQ (reference sequence). This chain's CDR3 is CASSLGRNYGYTF. In nucleotides, the CDR3 is TGTGCCAGCAGCTTGGGCCGGAACTATGGCTACACCTTC.

This clonotype is labeled as large (0.1 to 1%). The chain combines TRBV11-2 with TRBJ1-2; D is unresolved. The V gene lost 1 base and the J gene lost 0 bases, with 9 bases spanning the gap. Germline CDR1 is SGHAT and CDR2 is FQNNGV. The CDR3 sequence is 15 residues long. CDR3 DNA: TGTGCCAGCAGCTTAGGTTTTGGGGCTAACTATGGCTACACCTTC. This encodes CASSLGFGANYGYTF.

This clonotype is judged medium-sized. The chain combines TRBV6-2 or TRBV6-3 with TRBJ2-2; maybe TRBD1 (5 bases). The CDR3 has 17 residues. V shed 5 bases and J shed 3 bases, with 19 bases lying between them. In germline, CDR1 is MNHEY, CDR2 SVGEGT. For the CDR3, the DNA is TGTGCCAGCAGTCCTTATTCCCGGACACCTGACACCGGGGAGCTGTTTTTT. It yields the protein CASSPYSRTPDTGELFF.